This TCR beta chain was documented in a study of blood T cells in healthy people across ages. This clonotype was detected many times. Germline CDR1 and CDR2: SEHNR and FQNEAQ (reference sequence). V trimming: 5 bases; J trimming: 1 base; junction bases outside the gene matches: 5. CDR3 length: 15 amino acids. Sample-barcoded 5' priming and a J-beta primer mix drove a second PCR of about 7 to 12 cycles. TCRdb used MiXCR to reprocess the 5' RACE reads, holding one entry per CDR3 protein. The data contain hundreds of thousands of distinct CDR3 sequences, 25% to 35% of them singletons. The sequence was obtained from a woman aged 80 or over in good health. Sequencing was done on a sample of blood. The chain employs TRBV7-9 and TRBJ2-3; 8 nucleotides agree with TRBD2. CDR3 protein: CASSPPTSGTDTQYF. CDR3 DNA sequence: TGTGCCAGCAGCCCACCGACTAGCGGCACAGATACGCAGTATTTT. The full variable domain, with the rest looked up from reference TRBV7-9 and TRBJ2-3, is DTGVSQNPRHKITKRGQNVTFRCDPISEHNRLYWYRQTLGQGPEFLTYFQNEAQLEKSRLLSDRFSAERPKGSFSTLEIQRTEQGDSAMYLCASSPPTSGTDTQYFGPGTRLTVL.